A single sample is the source of the 18 T cell receptor beta chains below, sequenced in a study of T cells in Graves' hyperthyroidism and ophthalmopathy. RNA transcripts were the template for amplifying TCR beta CDR3 regions. Using the HTBI primer set, a first-round RT-PCR was run on the TCR CDR3. In TCRdb, the multiplex PCR reads were re-called with MiXCR into one record per CDR3 protein. The sample lists 530,000 or so distinct CDR3 sequences, more than 45% occurring once. Sequences were obtained from peripheral blood or thyroid tissue (not recorded which). The origin of the receptors is a woman under 30 with Graves' hyperthyroidism.

The V call is TRBV12-3 or TRBV12-4, the J call TRBJ2-5; TRBD1 might be the D (5 bases). This CDR3 has 14 amino acids. V lost 10 bases to trimming and J lost 1 base, with 16 bases between them. The chain's CDR3 is CAIRPDRGQETQYF. The CDR3 nucleotides are TGTGCCATCAGGCCGGATAGGGGCCAAGAGACCCAGTACTTC.

Notes on this clonotype: This clone may be a read error of a much larger clone one base away. DNA of the CDR3: TGTGCCAGCAGCCAAAGGCGAGAGACCCAGTACTTC. This translates into CASSQRRETQYF. This rearrangement joins TRBV7-9 to TRBJ2-5; D gene unclear. Trimming stripped 5 bases from V and 4 bases from J, with 8 bases between. Germline CDR1 is SEHNR and CDR2 is FQNEAQ (reference sequence). The CDR3 runs to 12 residues.

At least ten counts were recorded for this clonotype. The DNA of the CDR3 is TGCGCCAGCAGCTTGACGTTAGCTAACTATGGCTACACCTTC. Its protein is CASSLTLANYGYTF. The chain is built from TRBV5-1 and TRBJ1-2; D unresolved. The V gene lost 1 base and the J gene lost 0 bases, with 7 bases spanning the gap. This CDR3 comprises 14 residues. The germline V gene encodes CDR1 SGHRS and CDR2 YFSETQ.

This CDR3 is CASSITGSSDTQYF. The CDR3 DNA reads TGTGCCAGTAGTATTACAGGTTCGTCAGATACGCAGTATTTT. The V and J genes are TRBV19 and TRBJ2-3; TRBD1 is a possible D gene (5 bases). V shed 3 bases and J shed 4 bases, with 11 bases lying between them. The CDR3 has 14 residues. In germline, CDR1 is LNHDA, CDR2 SQIVND (reference sequence). The full variable domain, its missing parts supplied by reference TRBV19 and TRBJ2-3, is DGGITQSPKYLFRKEGQNVTLSCEQNLNHDAMYWYRQDPGQGLRLIYYSQIVNDFQKGDIAEGYSVSREKKESFPLTVTSAQKNPTAFYLCASSITGSSDTQYFGPGTRLTVL.

The chain's CDR3 is CASSQGRAGLEQYF. CDR3 coding DNA: TGCGCCAGCAGCCAAGGAAGAGCGGGCCTCGAGCAGTACTTC. The chain recombines TRBV4-1 with TRBJ2-7; a possible D gene is TRBD2 (6 bases). The V gene's germline CDR1 is MGHRA and CDR2 YSYEKL. V was clipped by 1 base and J by 6 bases, with 13 bases between them. This CDR3 is 14 amino acids long.

This clonotype came up many times. The chain combines TRBV2 with TRBJ2-7, with a tentative D call TRBD2 (5 bases). Trimming took off 4 bases at V and 2 bases at J, with 9 bases between the two ends. The CDR3 sequence is 13 residues long. CDR1 is SNHLY, CDR2 FYNNEI, per germline. CDR3 nucleotide sequence: TGTGCCAGCAGTGCGGGATTCACCTACGAGCAGTACTTC. Protein product: CASSAGFTYEQYF. Filled out from reference TRBV2 and TRBJ2-7, the complete variable domain reads EPEVTQTPSHQVTQMGQEVILRCVPISNHLYFYWYRQILGQKVEFLVSFYNNEISEKSEIFDDQFSVERPDGSNFTLKIRSTKLEDSAMYFCASSAGFTYEQYFGPGTRLTVT.

The chain recombines TRBV2 with TRBJ1-5; no clear D gene. Germline V gene data show CDR1 as SNHLY and CDR2 as FYNNEI. V was pared by 8 bases and J by 4 bases, with 21 bases between. CDR3 length: 16 amino acids. Written as DNA, the CDR3 is TGTGCCAGCTCAGGAGACCGGGGATCTTCAAATCAGCCCCAGCATTTT. This codes for CASSGDRGSSNQPQHF.

V gene TRBV7-2 combines with J gene TRBJ2-1; TRBD2 might be the D (6 bases). The CDR3 spans 16 residues. V lost 2 bases, J lost 1 base, and 12 bases lay in between. Germline V CDR1 and CDR2: SGHTA, FQGNSA. The CDR3 DNA reads as TGTGCCAGCAGCTTACTAGCGATTACTTCCTACAATGAGCAGTTCTTC. Translation gives CASSLLAITSYNEQFF.

This clonotype was picked up a small number of times. V is TRBV27 and J is TRBJ1-3; D gene uncertain. Per germline, CDR1 MNHEY and CDR2 SMNVEV (reference sequence). This CDR3 contains 14 residues. V was trimmed by 6 bases and J by 0 bases, leaving 9 bases between them. The DNA for the CDR3 is TGTGCCAGCAGGGACGTGATCTCTGGAAACACCATATATTTT. It codes for CASRDVISGNTIYF.

This clonotype was counted ten times or more. V and J are TRBV11-2 and TRBJ1-5; a weak D match, TRBD1 (6 bases). The CDR3 length is 16 residues. Trimming removed 1 base at V and 3 bases at J, with 13 bases between. Germline-derived CDR1 and CDR2 are SGHAT and FQNNGV. CDR3: CASSLGFRGANQPQHF. The DNA of the CDR3 is TGTGCCAGCAGCTTAGGGTTCCGGGGGGCCAATCAGCCCCAGCATTTT.

This chain joins TRBV9 and TRBJ2-2, with TRBD2 matching over 9 bases. Germline CDR1 SGDLS, CDR2 YYNGEE. The CDR3 contains 18 residues. V shed 0 bases and J 5 bases; nucleotides not matched to a gene: 11. The CDR3 DNA is TGTGCCAGCAGCGTAGGCCCCCGCGGGAGGGGGAGGACCGGGGAGCTGTTTTTT. This sequence encodes CASSVGPRGRGRTGELFF.

In this sample, this clonotype turned up many times. The genes are TRBV27 and TRBJ2-5; the D is unclear. Germline loops: CDR1 MNHEY, CDR2 SMNVEV (reference sequence). V was cut by 5 bases and J by 5 bases, with 12 bases left in between. The length of the CDR3 is 13 residues. The CDR3 sequence: CASSPRRRETQYF. The DNA of the CDR3 is TGTGCCAGCAGTCCCCGTAGACGGGAGACCCAGTACTTC.

This clonotype was seen repeatedly, ten times or more. The V call is TRBV20-1, the J call TRBJ1-5, with 7 bases identical to TRBD1. CDR1 DFQATT and CDR2 SNEGSKA come from the germline V gene (reference sequence). J gave up 4 bases and V 6 bases, and 9 bases lay outside the gene matches. This CDR3 contains 14 residues. CDR3: CSARGPGQNQPQHF. CDR3 in DNA: TGCAGTGCCAGGGGACCGGGACAGAATCAGCCCCAGCATTTT.

Ten or more counts support this clonotype. This chain joins TRBV7-8 and TRBJ1-2; 10 bases are a match to TRBD1. The V segment lost 3 bases and the J segment 7 bases; nucleotides outside the gene matches: 8. The CDR3 consists of 15 residues. In germline, CDR1 is SGHVS, CDR2 FQNEAQ. The CDR3 here is CASSFTPGQGSGYTF. In DNA form, the CDR3 reads TGTGCCAGCAGCTTTACTCCGGGACAGGGGAGTGGCTACACCTTC.

The V and J genes are TRBV7-2 and TRBJ1-2; TRBD1 agrees at 11 bases. The CDR3 extends over 14 amino acids. V was clipped by 10 bases and J by 14 bases; unmatched bases: 18. Germline V gene lookup returns CDR1 SGHTA and CDR2 FQGNSA. The CDR3 bases are TGTGCCACCGCGGACAGGGGGCAAGGAGACCTCCTGACCTTC. This gives the protein CATADRGQGDLLTF. The entire variable domain, with the rest obtained from reference TRBV7-2 and TRBJ1-2, is as follows: GAGVSQSPSNKVTEKGKDVELRCDPISGHTALYWYRQSLGQGLEFLIYFQGNSAPDKSGLPSDRFSAERTGGSVSTLTIQRTQQEDSAVYLCATADRGQGDLLTFGSGTRLTVV.

This clonotype was recorded a few times. The chain combines TRBV6-6 with TRBJ2-2; D is unresolved. This CDR3 has 16 amino acids. Between the trimmed V and J ends, which lost 6 bases and 6 bases, there was a span of 20 bases. Germline assignment: CDR1 MNHNY and CDR2 SVGAGI (reference sequence). The CDR3 here is CASSVELPWSAGELFF. CDR3 coding DNA: TGTGCCAGCAGCGTTGAGCTCCCATGGTCGGCCGGGGAGCTGTTTTTT.

V is TRBV2 and J is TRBJ1-5, with D possibly being TRBD1 (5 bases). V lost 3 bases, J lost 2 bases, and 17 bases lay in between. Germline assignment: CDR1 SNHLY and CDR2 FYNNEI. The CDR3 totals 17 residues. The CDR3 region is CASSDREWGDGNQPQHF. The CDR3 coding sequence is TGTGCCAGCAGTGACAGGGAGTGGGGAGATGGCAATCAGCCCCAGCATTTT.

This clonotype was seen ten or more times. The rearrangement links TRBV24-1 to TRBJ2-2, with 8 positions matching TRBD2. V was clipped by 3 bases and J by 1 base; unmatched bases: 12. Germline assignment: CDR1 KGHDR and CDR2 SFDVKD. The CDR3 runs 19 residues. CDR3 residues: CATSDAPGSGSKNTGELFF. The CDR3 bases are TGTGCCACCAGTGATGCGCCAGGGAGCGGGAGTAAGAACACCGGGGAGCTGTTTTTT.